Presented here are 3 T cell receptor beta chains from one specimen sequenced in a study of blood T cell repertoires in COVID-19 (dated by TCRdb to 2020 to 2022). Receptors were amplified or captured by the immunoSEQ multiplex PCR assay. Held by TCRdb, this immuneACCESS table contains in-frame sequences only and omits some clones. Under half of the omission traces to an unresolved V gene where checked; the cause of the rest is unknown. In all, the sample holds some 340,000 clones, and around 85% of those were seen once. The ten largest clonotypes hold about 3.6% of the sample. The sequenced sample consisted of peripheral blood. The source of these receptors is a woman aged 18-29 years with acute or convalescent COVID-19.

This chain connects TRBV28 to TRBJ1-3; D gene unclear. This CDR3 region has 14 residues. The V gene's germline CDR1 is MDHEN and CDR2 SYDVKM. Between the trimmed V and J ends, which lost 5 bases and 9 bases, there was a span of 17 bases. Written as DNA, the CDR3 is TGTGCCAGCAGTCTAGGGCAGGTTGGGAGCACCATATATTTT. Protein product: CASSLGQVGSTIYF.

This chain's CDR3 is CASSLEGLAEQYF. The CDR3 nucleotides read TGCGCCAGCAGCTTGGAGGGACTAGCCGAGCAGTACTTC. The J gene is TRBJ2-7, the V gene TRBV5-1; 9 bases line up with TRBD2. From germline, CDR1 is SGHRS and CDR2 YFSETQ. The V gene end was trimmed by 0 bases and the J gene end by 6 bases; junction bases not matched to a gene: 1. This CDR3 is 13 amino acids long.

Comments on this clone: An end of the junction does not agree with germline; a read error may underlie this. The rearrangement uses TRBV5-4 and TRBJ1-2; 7 bases are shared with TRBD1. Germline values: CDR1 SGHNT, CDR2 YYREEE (reference sequence). This CDR3 is built from 12 residues. The CDR3 DNA reads TGTGCCAGCAGCCAAGGACAGGCGGAACCCCTCTTC. Translating gives CASSQGQAEPLF. The full variable domain, rest sourced from reference TRBV5-4 and TRBJ1-2, is ETGVTQSPTHLIKTRGQQVTLRCSSQSGHNTVSWYQQALGQGPQFIFQYYREEENGRGNFPPRFSGLQFPNYSSELNVNALELDDSALYLCASSQGQAEPLFGSGTRLTVV.